This is a list of T cell receptor beta chains from one sample in a study of blood T cell repertoires in COVID-19. Using immunoSEQ multiplex PCR, the repertoire was profiled, and TCRdb retains in-frame clones only, with some absent. The sample consists of tens of thousands of clones, approximately 88% of them appearing once. The specimen was peripheral blood. All receptors derive from a man aged 50-59 years with acute or convalescent COVID-19. Both conserved end residues are part of each CDR3. A D gene is named only where the DNA matches it firmly. The size entry is marked missing in some rows and otherwise reads once, few, many or a size class.

TGCGCCAGCAGATTATCTAGCACAGATACGCAGTATTTT	CASRLSSTDTQYF	.	.	TRBV5-1	TRBJ2-3
TGTGCCAGCAGTTTCTCTCTCGCAGGGTACACTGAAGCTTTCTTT	CASSFSLAGYTEAFF	.	.	TRBV28	TRBJ1-1
TGCGCCAGCAGCCCGGAGGGGACAGTAAACACCGGGGAGCTGTTTTTT	CASSPEGTVNTGELFF	.	.	TRBV5-1	TRBJ2-2
TGTGCCAGCAGCGTAGGTGGGGGACAGCCGAACCCAGATACGCAGTATTTT	CASSVGGGQPNPDTQYF	.	TRBD1	TRBV9	TRBJ2-3
TGCGCCAGCAGCTCCGGACTAGATGGGACCCAGTACTTC	CASSSGLDGTQYF	.	TRBD2	TRBV5-1	TRBJ2-5
TGTGCCAGTAGTGCGGGACAGTCTAACCTACGTGGCGAGCAGTACTTC	CASSAGQSNLRGEQYF	.	.	TRBV19	TRBJ2-7
TGTGCCAGCAGCCAATACACCTTCAACTATGGCTACACCTTC	CASSQYTFNYGYTF	.	.	TRBV14	TRBJ1-2
TGTGCCAGCTCACGGAGCCGAAATCTGTTTTTT	CASSRSRNLFF	.	.	TRBV18	TRBJ1-4
TGTGCCAGCAGTTTTTCACAGGGGGCTATCTATGGCTACACCTTC	CASSFSQGAIYGYTF	.	TRBD1	TRBV2	TRBJ1-2
TGTGCCAGCAGTTACAACTCCTACAATGAGCAGTTCTTC	CASSYNSYNEQFF	.	.	TRBV11-3	TRBJ2-1
TGTGCCAGCATGAGGGGGCATCGGAATAATTCACCCCTCCACTTT	CASMRGHRNNSPLHF	.	TRBD1	TRBV6-5	TRBJ1-6
TGTGCCACCAGTGCGTATAGCGGGACACACTCCTACAATGAGCAGTTCTTC	CATSAYSGTHSYNEQFF	.	TRBD2	TRBV24-1	TRBJ2-1
TGCGCCAGCAGCTTGGGGCCAACAGGAGGGGAGACCCAGTACTTC	CASSLGPTGGETQYF	.	.	TRBV5-1	TRBJ2-5
TGTGCCAGCAGTCGGGGGGAGGGCCCCACAGATACGCAGTATTTT	CASSRGEGPTDTQYF	.	TRBD2	TRBV28	TRBJ2-3
TGTGCCAGCTCACCAGAGCTAGGGAGTGAAAAACTGTTTTTT	CASSPELGSEKLFF	.	.	TRBV18	TRBJ1-4
TGCAGTGCTAGTGTACCAGGAGCGGGAGTTGATAAGCAGTTCTTC	CSASVPGAGVDKQFF	.	TRBD2	TRBV20-1	TRBJ2-1
TGTGCCAGTAGTTTGGGACAGGGGCCCTCTGAGCAGTTCTTC	CASSLGQGPSEQFF	.	TRBD1	TRBV19	TRBJ2-1
TGCGCCAGCAGCGGGGGGGAGGTCGGCAAGCAGTTCTTC	CASSGGEVGKQFF	.	TRBD2	TRBV5-1	TRBJ2-1
TGTGCCAGCAGTTTAACTCTAGCGGGGGTCTACGAGCAGTACTTC	CASSLTLAGVYEQYF	once	TRBD2	TRBV6-5	TRBJ2-7
TGTGCCAGCAGCAGAAAGGGGGGGACAGGGACCTCTGGGGCCAACGTCCTGACTTTC	CASSRKGGTGTSGANVLTF	.	TRBD1	TRBV7-3	TRBJ2-6
TGTGCCGCTGGGGCCACCCTGGGGGAAAAACTGTTTTTT	CAAGATLGEKLFF	.	.	TRBV4-2	TRBJ1-4
TGTGCCAGCAGCTTGGGCCTAGCGGGCGACTACGAGCAGTACTTC	CASSLGLAGDYEQYF	.	TRBD2	TRBV5-5	TRBJ2-7
TGCGCCAGCAGCCTAACTAGTCCCAACGAGCAGTACTTC	CASSLTSPNEQYF	few	.	TRBV5-1	TRBJ2-7
TGTGCCAGCAGCTTAAGGACTAGCGGGGAGACCCAGTACTTC	CASSLRTSGETQYF	.	TRBD2	TRBV7-2	TRBJ2-5
TGCGCCAGCAGCGTGACAGGGGGCGCCGGCACCGGGGAGCTGTTTTTT	CASSVTGGAGTGELFF	.	TRBD1	TRBV5-1	TRBJ2-2
TGTGCCTGGAGTAGACAGGGGTTCGAGTACGAGCAGTACTTC	CAWSRQGFEYEQYF	.	TRBD1	TRBV30	TRBJ2-7
TGTGCCAGTAAAATACAGGGGAGAGTAGACACTGAAGCTTTCTTT	CASKIQGRVDTEAFF	once	TRBD1	TRBV2	TRBJ1-1
TGTGCCAGCAGTGAAGTTGCGATGTGGCAGGCCAACTATGGCTACACCTTC	CASSEVAMWQANYGYTF	.	.	TRBV6-1	TRBJ1-2
TGCGCCAGCAGCCCTAGCGGGACCGCCTACGAGCAGTACTTC	CASSPSGTAYEQYF	.	TRBD2	TRBV10-1	TRBJ2-7
TGTGCCAGCAGCATAGACTTTTCCGGGGAGCTGTTTTTT	CASSIDFSGELFF	.	.	TRBV7-2	TRBJ2-2
TGTGCCAGCTCACCGAGCTTTCAGGGGATTTCACCCCTCCACTTT	CASSPSFQGISPLHF	.	.	TRBV18	TRBJ1-6
TGTGCCAGCATTGGGGACAGTGATGAAAAACTGTTTTTT	CASIGDSDEKLFF	.	TRBD1	TRBV2	TRBJ1-4
TGTGCCATCAGTGACCTTCCAGGGTTTAAGGGTGAAGCTTTCTTT	CAISDLPGFKGEAFF	once	.	TRBV10-3	TRBJ1-1
TGTGCCACCAGTGATACGCCGGGACAGGGAAGAACCAGCTCCTACAATGAGCAGTTCTTC	CATSDTPGQGRTSSYNEQFF	.	TRBD1	TRBV24-1	TRBJ2-1
TGCGCCAGCAGATCCGGGGAGTCTCTCACCGGGGAGCTGTTTTTT	CASRSGESLTGELFF	once	.	TRBV4-1	TRBJ2-2
TGTGCCAGCAGCTTAGTGAACAGTGGTGAAAAACTGTTTTTT	CASSLVNSGEKLFF	.	.	TRBV11-2	TRBJ1-4
TGTGCCAGTAGTATCCCACGGACAGGGGACGAAAAACTGTTTTTT	CASSIPRTGDEKLFF	.	TRBD1	TRBV19	TRBJ1-4
TGTGCCAGTAGTATATCGAGCAGGGTCCAGCCCCAGCATTTT	CASSISSRVQPQHF	few	.	TRBV19	TRBJ1-5
TGTGCCAGCAGCCACCTGCTAGCGGGAGTTTACAATGAGCAGTTCTTC	CASSHLLAGVYNEQFF	.	TRBD2	TRBV3-1/TRBV3-2	TRBJ2-1
TGTGCCAGCAGCTTACAGCGGAACAATGAGCAGTTCTTC	CASSLQRNNEQFF	.	.	TRBV7-3	TRBJ2-1
TGTGCCAGCAGTGCTAACAGGGAATCACCCGATGAGCAGTTCTTC	CASSANRESPDEQFF	.	.	TRBV28	TRBJ2-1
TGTGCCAGCAGCCTTACTAGCGGGGGGGCCGGCGGGGAGCTGTTTTTT	CASSLTSGGAGGELFF	.	TRBD2	TRBV6-6	TRBJ2-2
TGCGCCAGCAGCTGGCGACTAGCGGGGGACAATGAGCAGTTCTTC	CASSWRLAGDNEQFF	.	TRBD2	TRBV5-1	TRBJ2-1
TGCGCCAGCAGCCAGGAGACAGGGCAAAATGAAAAACTGTTTTTT	CASSQETGQNEKLFF	.	TRBD1	TRBV4-1	TRBJ1-4
TGTGCCAGCTCACCCTCTCAGGCAGGGCCTAGCAATCAGCCCCAGCATTTT	CASSPSQAGPSNQPQHF	.	.	TRBV18	TRBJ1-5
TGCGCCAGCAGCTTGGAGTCAGTCTCCTACAATGAGCAGTTCTTC	CASSLESVSYNEQFF	few	.	TRBV5-1	TRBJ2-1